This TCR beta chain was sequenced in a study of long-term antiretroviral therapy in people with HIV. Broader study findings: Although diversity increased after ART, it remained lower than in transplant donor controls. Blood sampling spanned 2004 to 2017, possibly under older ART regimens. The repertoire was dominated at all time points by clones expanded before ART.

The assay, immunoSEQ v3.0, was run at survey level. TCRdb's copy holds only in-frame clones and misses some; the assay was immunoSEQ multiplex PCR. Of 20,000 to 25,000 clones listed, 87% were seen once; the top ten hold around 8.6%. Germline V lookup: CDR1 MNHEY, CDR2 SMNVEV (reference sequence). Trimming stripped 5 bases from V and 3 bases from J, with 14 bases between. CDR3 length equals 14 residues. For this clone: What it recognizes is unknown.

The source is a young man with HIV. Sequencing was performed on unsorted PBMCs, taken 0.2 years before starting antiretroviral therapy. This chain connects TRBV27 to TRBJ2-7; the D gene is possibly TRBD2 (6 bases). In DNA, the CDR3 is TGTGCCAGCAGTCCGGGGAGACTAGTCTACGAGCAGTACTTC. As protein: CASSPGRLVYEQYF.